These 24 T cell receptor beta chains were all obtained from the same sample, sequenced in a study of T cells in women clearing cervical HPV infection. Assay used: immunoSEQ multiplex PCR; TCRdb lists only in-frame clones, some missing. Recorded here are 35,000 to 45,000 clones; the top ten clones represent 0.95% to 1.5%. Sequencing input: blood buffy coat. The receptors were sampled from a woman between 18 and 70 years old with a cervical HPV16 infection that either progressed to CIN3+ or cleared (not recorded which).

Remarks on this clone: The read stops 3 residues short of the end of the CDR3; the missing end is completed from the germline J gene. The chain links TRBV20-1 to TRBJ1-5, with D perhaps matching TRBD1 (6 bases). The CDR3 consists of 13 residues. Germline V gives CDR1 DFQATT, CDR2 SNEGSKA (reference sequence). Between the trimmed V and J ends, which lost 1 base and 4 bases, there was a span of 8 bases. The CDR3 loop is CSARVQGNQPQHF. CDR3 DNA, as far as it was read: TGCAGTGCTAGAGTGCAGGGGAATCAGCCC.

Of note for this clone: The sequence runs out 3 residues before the end of the CDR3; the remainder is reconstructed from the germline J gene. V gene TRBV7-3 combines with J gene TRBJ2-2, with D uncertain. The CDR3 spans 10 residues. Germline V CDR1 and CDR2: SGHTA, FQGTGA. Trimming took 7 bases from V and 5 from J, leaving 2 bases between them. The sequenced CDR3 bases are TGTGCCAGCACTACCGGGGAG. This encodes CASTTGE. The CDR3 reads in full as CASTTGELFF.

Of note for this clone: The CDR3 end is not reached by the read, which stops 3 residues before it; the germline J gene fills it in. Other DNA sequences in the same sample also yield this CDR3. The V and J genes are TRBV30 and TRBJ1-1; D unresolved. Germline assignment: CDR1 GTSNPN and CDR2 SVGIG (reference sequence). This CDR3 is 11 amino acids long. CDR3 DNA (partial): TGTGCCTGGAGTGTACAGATCTCA. Its protein is CAWSVQIS. The CDR3 in full is CAWSVQISAFF.

With respect to this clone: The CDR3 goes on 3 residues after the read ends, and that part is filled in from the germline J gene. The chain combines TRBV19 with TRBJ2-1; 7 bases agree with TRBD2. Trimming cost V 3 bases and J 3 bases; bases outside gene matches: 8. The length of the CDR3 is 16 residues. Germline loops: CDR1 LNHDA, CDR2 SQIVND (reference sequence). CDR3 residues: CASSMRAGRGYNEQFF. Incomplete CDR3 DNA: TGTGCCAGTAGTATGAGAGCGGGGAGGGGCTACAATGAG.

Concerning this clone itself: Coverage ceases 3 residues before the CDR3 finishes, and the germline J gene fills in the end. The chain uses TRBV5-1 and TRBJ2-1; 7 bases agree with TRBD1. The germline V gene has CDR1 SGHRS and CDR2 YFSETQ. The CDR3 spans 14 residues. Trimming took 4 bases from V and 0 from J; bases not matched to a gene: 1. The CDR3 is CASSRDSSYNEQFF. The DNA read from the CDR3 is TGCGCCAGCAGCCGGGACAGCTCCTACAATGAG.

Worth noting for this clone: Coverage ceases 3 residues before the CDR3 finishes, and the germline J gene fills in the end. Other DNA variants within this sample encode the same CDR3. The chain joins TRBV18 to TRBJ1-2, with D perhaps matching TRBD1 (6 bases). CDR1 and CDR2 (germline): KGHSH, LQKENI. V gave up 3 bases and J gave up 6 bases, with 11 bases separating them. This CDR3 region has 13 residues. CDR3 DNA (partial): TGTGCCAGCTCACCTCGACAGGAGGATGGC. Translation gives CASSPRQEDG. Given in full, the CDR3 is CASSPRQEDGYTF.

To note about this clone: With the read ending 3 residues before the CDR3 end, the germline J gene is used to fill in that end. V and J are TRBV7-3 and TRBJ2-1; 13 bases map to TRBD2. Germline V CDR1 and CDR2: SGHTA, FQGTGA. V dropped 2 bases and J dropped 7; count of bases not matched to a gene: 5. The CDR3 is 16 amino acids. CDR3 sequence reads: CASSLGGLAGRNEQFF. CDR3 DNA (partial): TGTGCCAGCAGCTTAGGGGGACTAGCGGGGAGAAATGAG.

Points on this clone: With the read ending 3 residues before the CDR3 end, the germline J gene is used to fill in that end. V and J are TRBV7-9 and TRBJ2-7; D uncertain. V lost 1 base to trimming and J lost 6 bases, with 7 bases between them. The CDR3 consists of 12 residues. Germline V gives CDR1 SEHNR, CDR2 FQNEAQ (reference sequence). CDR3 loop: CASSLVGREQYF. The CDR3 bases that were read are TGTGCCAGCAGCTTAGTAGGGCGCGAG.

Notes on this clone: The read comes to an end 3 residues before the CDR3 does, leaving the germline J gene to fill in the end. The chain uses TRBV2 and TRBJ1-1; a possible D gene is TRBD1 (5 bases). The CDR3 runs 13 residues. The V gene's germline CDR1 is SNHLY and CDR2 FYNNEI. CDR3 DNA, as far as it was read: TGTGCCAGCAGTAGCGGGACCCAAGGCATC. It translates to CASSSGTQGI. The CDR3 in full is CASSSGTQGIAFF.

As regards this clone: Coverage ceases 3 residues before the CDR3 finishes, and the germline J gene fills in the end. This chain joins TRBV30 and TRBJ2-7; TRBD1 matches 10 bases. Trimming took 0 bases from V and 3 from J; bases not matched to a gene: 8. The CDR3 has 16 amino acids. The germline CDR1 and CDR2 sequences are GTSNPN and SVGIG (reference sequence). The DNA read from the CDR3 is TGTGCCTGGAGTGTAGTATGGGGGGACAGGGGCTACGAG. It translates to CAWSVVWGDRGYE. The CDR3 in its entirety is CAWSVVWGDRGYEQYF. Combining the CDR3 with reference TRBV30 and TRBJ2-7 gives the whole variable domain SQTIHQWPATLVQPVGSPLSLECTVEGTSNPNLYWYRQAAGRGLQLLFYSVGIGQISSEVPQNLSASRPQDRQFILSSKKLLLSDSGFYLCAWSVVWGDRGYEQYFGPGTRLTVT.

About this clone itself: From the germline J gene comes the end of the CDR3, since the read stops 3 residues before it. The gene calls are TRBV19 and TRBJ2-4, with 8 bases aligning to TRBD1. Per germline, CDR1 LNHDA and CDR2 SQIVND (reference sequence). The CDR3 covers 15 residues. CDR3 sequence: CASSSSGGRGYGQYF. CDR3 DNA, as far as it was read: TGTGCCAGTAGTTCCTCAGGGGGCCGAGGCTATGGT.

On this clone: The read ends 3 residues before the CDR3 terminus; that terminus is restored from the germline J gene. The gene calls are TRBV5-6 and TRBJ2-2; possibly TRBD1 for D (5 bases). Germline CDR1 SGHDT, CDR2 YYEEEE. This CDR3 region has 13 residues. The V gene lost 3 bases and the J gene lost 2 bases, with 5 bases spanning the gap. The CDR3 loop is CASSWGNTGELFF. CDR3 DNA (partial): TGTGCCAGCAGCTGGGGCAACACCGGGGAG.

To note about this clone: The CDR3 goes on 3 residues after the read ends, and that part is filled in from the germline J gene. This chain connects TRBV5-1 to TRBJ2-1, with 10 bases fitting TRBD1. There are 14 residues in the CDR3. Germline CDR1 and CDR2: SGHRS and YFSETQ. J gave up 8 bases and V 3 bases, and 5 bases lay outside the gene matches. The CDR3 reads CASSSSGTGDEQFF. The part of the CDR3 DNA that was read is TGCGCCAGCAGCTCGTCCGGGACAGGGGATGAG.

As regards this clone: The CDR3 goes on 3 residues after the read ends, and that part is filled in from the germline J gene. The chain is built from TRBV6-1 and TRBJ1-2; TRBD1 is a possible D gene (5 bases). The CDR3 is made up of 15 amino acids. Germline V gives CDR1 MNHNS, CDR2 SASEGT. V shed 2 bases and J shed 3 bases, with 13 bases lying between them. The CDR3 bases that were read are TGTGCCAGCAGTGAAAGGAGTAGAGGGGACTATGGC. This encodes CASSERSRGDYG. The entire CDR3 protein reads CASSERSRGDYGYTF.

Worth noting for this clone: The read falls 3 residues short of the CDR3 end, and the missing part is taken from the germline J gene. This rearrangement joins TRBV20-1 to TRBJ1-6; D uncertain. Germline CDR1 and CDR2: DFQATT and SNEGSKA (reference sequence). The V gene lost 0 bases and the J gene lost 11 bases, with 11 bases spanning the gap. CDR3 size: 13 residues. The DNA read from the CDR3 is TGCAGTGCTAGAGATTTCGGAAGGGCACCC. It codes for CSARDFGRAP. The CDR3, in full, reads CSARDFGRAPLHF.

On this clone itself: From the germline J gene comes the end of the CDR3, since the read stops 3 residues before it. This chain links TRBV7-3 with TRBJ2-1, with 15 bases that match TRBD2. The CDR3 contains 19 residues. Germline V gives CDR1 SGHTA, CDR2 FQGTGA. The J segment lost 1 base and the V segment lost 5 bases, leaving 9 bases of the junction unmatched. The DNA read from the CDR3 is TGTGCCAGCAGCCTAAGGACTAGCGGGGGGGTTAAGTCCTACAATGAG. Translating it yields CASSLRTSGGVKSYNE. The full CDR3 reads CASSLRTSGGVKSYNEQFF. The full variable domain, its missing parts supplied by reference TRBV7-3 and TRBJ2-1, is GAGVSQTPSNKVTEKGKYVELRCDPISGHTALYWYRQSLGQGPEFLIYFQGTGAADDSGLPNDRFFAVRPEGSVSTLKIQRTERGDSAVYLCASSLRTSGGVKSYNEQFFGPGTRLTVL.

The CDR3 bases that were read are TGTGCCAGTAGTTTGGGACAGGGGGATCAGCCG. The encoded protein is CASSLGQGDQP. The CDR3, in full, reads CASSLGQGDQPQYF. The chain has TRBV19 and TRBJ2-3; 11 positions match TRBD1. The read stops 3 residues short of the end of the CDR3; the missing end is completed from the germline J gene. CDR1 and CDR2 (germline): LNHDA, SQIVND (reference sequence). The CDR3 covers 14 residues.

Concerning this clone: With the read ending 3 residues before the CDR3 end, the germline J gene is used to fill in that end. This chain connects TRBV19 to TRBJ1-1; D unclear. The CDR3 is 14 amino acids. V was clipped by 4 bases and J by 4 bases, with 13 bases between them. Per the germline V gene, CDR1 is LNHDA and CDR2 is SQIVND (reference sequence). This CDR3 reads CASSSDGRGTEAFF. The sequenced CDR3 bases are TGTGCCAGTAGTAGCGACGGCCGGGGCACTGAA.

In regard to this clone: The sequenced fragment ends 3 residues before the CDR3 boundary, so the rest is inferred from the germline J gene. This chain connects TRBV30 to TRBJ2-7; D is perhaps TRBD1 (7 bases). The CDR3 loop spans 15 amino acids. Germline values: CDR1 GTSNPN, CDR2 SVGIG (reference sequence). The germline V and J ends were trimmed by 2 bases and 6 bases, with 20 bases remaining between them. The CDR3 bases that were read are TGTGCCTGGAGTTCACCGTCAGGGGGGACAAGCGAG. Translating it yields CAWSSPSGGTSE. The whole CDR3 region reads CAWSSPSGGTSEQYF.

Remarks on this clone: The CDR3 is cut off 3 residues early in the read; its end comes from the germline J gene. V usage is TRBV7-8 and J usage is TRBJ1-2; D ambiguous. Trimming removed 3 bases at V and 2 bases at J, with 13 bases between. Germline V gives CDR1 SGHVS, CDR2 FQNEAQ. The CDR3 has 15 amino acids. The CDR3 bases that were read are TGTGCCAGCAGCTTCTTAGTTCTGCTGAACTATGGC. Residues: CASSFLVLLNYG. The full-length CDR3 reads as CASSFLVLLNYGYTF.

Points on this clone: The read ends 3 residues before the CDR3 terminus; that terminus is restored from the germline J gene. The J gene is TRBJ2-1, the V gene TRBV30, with 12 bases that match TRBD2. The germline gives CDR1 GTSNPN, CDR2 SVGIG (reference sequence). V was clipped by 0 bases and J by 1 base; unmatched bases: 13. The CDR3 runs 20 residues. The CDR3 bases that were read are TGTGCCTGGAGTGTTAGTTCCCGGCTAGCGGGGGGGAGGTCCTACAATGAG. Translating it yields CAWSVSSRLAGGRSYNE. The whole CDR3 reads CAWSVSSRLAGGRSYNEQFF.

Concerning this clone itself: The sequenced fragment ends 3 residues before the CDR3 boundary, so the rest is inferred from the germline J gene. The rearrangement uses TRBV29-1 and TRBJ2-2, with D unclear. V was cut by 6 bases and J by 0 bases, with 8 bases left in between. The CDR3 has 13 residues. Germline lookup yields CDR1 SQVTM and CDR2 ANQGSEA. CDR3 bases read: TGCAGCGTCTTAACAACGAACACCGGGGAG. It yields the protein CSVLTTNTGE. The full CDR3 is CSVLTTNTGELFF.

As to this clone: Read data end 3 residues before the CDR3 end; the end is taken from the germline J gene. The V call is TRBV18, the J call TRBJ1-1, with 12 bases lining up with TRBD1. CDR1 KGHSH and CDR2 LQKENI come from the germline V gene. The CDR3 sequence is 18 residues long. The ends lost 6 bases at V and 5 bases at J; junction bases unmatched: 16. The CDR3 bases that were read are TGTGCCAGCTCCCCCGGGACAGGGGGCTTATGGGCAAAGACTGAA. Amino acids: CASSPGTGGLWAKTE. The whole CDR3 protein is CASSPGTGGLWAKTEAFF.

With respect to this clone: The read falls 3 residues short of the CDR3 end, and the missing part is taken from the germline J gene. V usage is TRBV18 and J usage is TRBJ1-2, with D possibly matching TRBD1 (5 bases). V lost 3 bases and J lost 4, with 15 bases in between. The CDR3 covers 15 residues. Per the germline V gene, CDR1 is KGHSH and CDR2 is LQKENI. CDR3: CASSPSQGLGYGYTF. CDR3 bases read: TGTGCCAGCTCACCTTCCCAGGGACTCGGCTATGGC. The whole variable domain, filled in from reference TRBV18 and TRBJ1-2, reads NAGVMQNPRHLVRRRGQEARLRCSPMKGHSHVYWYRQLPEEGLKFMVYLQKENIIDESGMPKERFSAEFPKEGPSILRIQQVVRGDSAAYFCASSPSQGLGYGYTFGSGTRLTVV.